This T cell receptor (beta chain) was recorded in a study of blood T cell repertoires in COVID-19. Study information: Spain, Italy and the United States supplied samples that represented acute and convalescent COVID-19.

CDR1 is MNHEY and CDR2 is SMNVEV in the germline V gene (reference sequence). Trimming left V 5 bases short and J 3 bases short, with 10 bases between. The CDR3 spans 13 residues. Patients of the Seattle cohort, enrolled during active infection, were followed longitudinally. Original processing methods: Reference gene primer amplification gave nucleated cell count estimates. Profiled with immunoSEQ multiplex PCR; TCRdb holds only in-frame clones, not every one. V and J calls plus clone size are reproduced from that table; the DNA served to infer D and trimming. Of around 170,000 clones in the sample, around 83% are singletons; the top ten hold 6% to 8.5%.

Sequencing used peripheral blood. The chain joins TRBV27 to TRBJ1-2, with D perhaps TRBD1 (5 bases). This TCR was recovered from a woman in her 70s with COVID-19, enrolled during active disease. This CDR3 reads CASSPQGYYGYTF. CDR3 DNA: TGTGCCAGCAGTCCCCAGGGCTACTATGGCTACACCTTC.